This TCR beta chain comes out of a study of cytomegalovirus exposure and HLA in healthy donors. The study, taken as a whole, reports: Judged likely to be a sequencing artifact was a cluster of highly shared sequence variants. Certain indistinguishable V segments, among them TRBV6-2 and TRBV6-3, were excluded. Rates of TCR association differed by HLA locus in a later analysis, with DRB1 highest and HLA-C lowest. In a later analysis, V- and J-gene trimming of beta chains associated with a DCLRE1C missense variant, replicated independently.

Germline V lookup: CDR1 MNHEY, CDR2 SMNVEV (reference sequence). V lost 5 bases to trimming and J lost 1 base; unmatched junction nucleotides: 9. CDR3 length: 17 amino acids. As to this clone: Its antigen remains unidentified.

PCR involved 60 Vbeta and 13 Jbeta primers. TCRdb keeps only in-frame clones here, not all; method: immunoSEQ multiplex PCR. The repertoire shows 200,000 to 250,000 clones; the top ten hold roughly 0.98%. The sequencing sample was made of PBMCs. V is TRBV27 and J is TRBJ2-5; 11 bases align to TRBD1. This TCR was sampled from a woman aged 25 to 39 in good health and CMV-seropositive. CDR3 sequence (DNA): TGTGCCAGCAGTGCCTACGGGACAGGGGGAATCCAAGAGACCCAGTACTTC. Its protein is CASSAYGTGGIQETQYF.